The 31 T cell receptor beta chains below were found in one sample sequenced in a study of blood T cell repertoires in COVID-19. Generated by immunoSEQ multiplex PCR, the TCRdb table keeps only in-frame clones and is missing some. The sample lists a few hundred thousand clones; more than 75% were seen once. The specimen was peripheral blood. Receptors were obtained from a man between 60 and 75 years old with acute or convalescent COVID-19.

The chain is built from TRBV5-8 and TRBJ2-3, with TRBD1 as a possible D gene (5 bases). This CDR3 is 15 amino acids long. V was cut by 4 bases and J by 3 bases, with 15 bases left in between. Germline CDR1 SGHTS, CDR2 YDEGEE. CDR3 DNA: TGTGCCAGCAGCGGACATCGTAAGTCTACAGATACGCAGTATTTT. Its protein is CASSGHRKSTDTQYF.

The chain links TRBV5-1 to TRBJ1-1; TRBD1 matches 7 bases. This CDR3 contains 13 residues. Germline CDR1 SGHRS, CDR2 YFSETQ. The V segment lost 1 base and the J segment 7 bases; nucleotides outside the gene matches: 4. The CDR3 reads CASSLKGALEAFF. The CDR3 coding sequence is TGCGCCAGCAGCTTGAAGGGGGCCCTTGAAGCTTTCTTT.

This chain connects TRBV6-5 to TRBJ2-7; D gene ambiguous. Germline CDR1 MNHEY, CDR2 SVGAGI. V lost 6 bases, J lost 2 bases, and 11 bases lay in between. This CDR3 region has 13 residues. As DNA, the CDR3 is TGTGCCAGCAGCCAAGACAAACCCTACGAGCAGTACTTC. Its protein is CASSQDKPYEQYF.

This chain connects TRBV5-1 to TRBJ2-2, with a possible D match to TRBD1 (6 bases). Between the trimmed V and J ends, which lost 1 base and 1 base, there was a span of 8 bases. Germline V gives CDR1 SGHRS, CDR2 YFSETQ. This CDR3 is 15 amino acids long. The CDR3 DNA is TGCGCCAGCAGCTTGATGACAGGGAACACCGGGGAGCTGTTTTTT. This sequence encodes CASSLMTGNTGELFF.

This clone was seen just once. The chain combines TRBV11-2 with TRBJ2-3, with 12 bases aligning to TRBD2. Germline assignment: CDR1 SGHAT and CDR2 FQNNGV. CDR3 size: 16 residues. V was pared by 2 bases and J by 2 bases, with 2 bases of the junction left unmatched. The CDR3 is CASSLRLAGATDTQYF. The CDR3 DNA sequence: TGTGCCAGCAGCTTACGACTAGCGGGGGCCACAGATACGCAGTATTTT.

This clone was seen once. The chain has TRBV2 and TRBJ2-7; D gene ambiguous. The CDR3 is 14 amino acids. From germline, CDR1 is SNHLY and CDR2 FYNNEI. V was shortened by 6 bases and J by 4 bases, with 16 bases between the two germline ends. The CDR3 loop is CASRAMGVGYEQYF. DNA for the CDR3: TGTGCCAGCAGGGCTATGGGCGTAGGTTACGAGCAGTACTTC. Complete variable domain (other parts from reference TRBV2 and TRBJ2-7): EPEVTQTPSHQVTQMGQEVILRCVPISNHLYFYWYRQILGQKVEFLVSFYNNEISEKSEIFDDQFSVERPDGSNFTLKIRSTKLEDSAMYFCASRAMGVGYEQYFGPGTRLTVT.

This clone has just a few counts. The CDR3 loop reads CASSVQGFGDGYTF. CDR3 coding DNA: TGTGCCAGCAGCGTTCAGGGTTTTGGGGATGGCTACACCTTC. This sequence joins TRBV7-9 and TRBJ1-2, with D maybe TRBD1 (5 bases). Germline CDR1 and CDR2: SEHNR and FQNEAQ (reference sequence). This CDR3 is 14 amino acids long. Deletions cut 5 bases from V and 6 bases from J, with 16 bases between.

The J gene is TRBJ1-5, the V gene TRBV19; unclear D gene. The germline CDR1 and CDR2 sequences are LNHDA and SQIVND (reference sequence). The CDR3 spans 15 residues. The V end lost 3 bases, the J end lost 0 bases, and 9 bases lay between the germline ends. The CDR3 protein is CASSIGRNSNQPQHF. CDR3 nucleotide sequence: TGTGCCAGTAGTATCGGTCGAAATAGCAATCAGCCCCAGCATTTT.

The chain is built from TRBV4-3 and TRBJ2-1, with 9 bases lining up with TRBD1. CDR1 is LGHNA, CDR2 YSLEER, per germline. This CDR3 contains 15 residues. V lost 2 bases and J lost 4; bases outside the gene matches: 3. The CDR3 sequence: CASSQTGTGYNEQFF. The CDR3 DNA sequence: TGCGCCAGCAGCCAAACCGGGACAGGGTACAATGAGCAGTTCTTC.

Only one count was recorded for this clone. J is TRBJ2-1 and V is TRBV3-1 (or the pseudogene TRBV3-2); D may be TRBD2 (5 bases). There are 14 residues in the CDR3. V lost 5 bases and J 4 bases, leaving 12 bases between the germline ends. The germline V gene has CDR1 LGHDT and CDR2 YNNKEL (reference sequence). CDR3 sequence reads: CASSSYGEYNEQFF. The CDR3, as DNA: TGTGCCAGCAGCTCCTACGGGGAATACAATGAGCAGTTCTTC.

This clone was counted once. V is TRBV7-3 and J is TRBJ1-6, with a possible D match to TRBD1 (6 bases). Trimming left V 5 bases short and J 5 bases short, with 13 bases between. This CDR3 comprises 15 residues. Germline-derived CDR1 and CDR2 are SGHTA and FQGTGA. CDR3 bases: TGTGCCAGCAGCCGTGGGGCAGGGGATAATTCACCCCTCCACTTT. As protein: CASSRGAGDNSPLHF.

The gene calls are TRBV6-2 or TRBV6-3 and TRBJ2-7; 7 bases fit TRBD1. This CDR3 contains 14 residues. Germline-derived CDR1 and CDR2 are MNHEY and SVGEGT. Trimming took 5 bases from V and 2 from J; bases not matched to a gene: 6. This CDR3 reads CASSIRQGAYEQYF. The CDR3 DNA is TGTGCCAGCAGTATAAGACAGGGTGCCTACGAGCAGTACTTC.

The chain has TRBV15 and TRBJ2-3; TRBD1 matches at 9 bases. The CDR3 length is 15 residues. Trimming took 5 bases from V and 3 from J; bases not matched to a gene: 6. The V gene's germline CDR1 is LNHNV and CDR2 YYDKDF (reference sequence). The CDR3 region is CATSQTGGGTDTQYF. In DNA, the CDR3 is TGTGCCACCAGCCAGACAGGGGGAGGAACAGATACGCAGTATTTT.

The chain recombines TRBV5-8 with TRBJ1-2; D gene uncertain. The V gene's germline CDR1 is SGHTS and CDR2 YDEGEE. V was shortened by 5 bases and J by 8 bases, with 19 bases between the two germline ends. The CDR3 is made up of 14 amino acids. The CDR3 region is CASSGGAGLAGYTF. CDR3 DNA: TGTGCCAGCAGTGGAGGCGCGGGCCTGGCAGGCTACACCTTC.

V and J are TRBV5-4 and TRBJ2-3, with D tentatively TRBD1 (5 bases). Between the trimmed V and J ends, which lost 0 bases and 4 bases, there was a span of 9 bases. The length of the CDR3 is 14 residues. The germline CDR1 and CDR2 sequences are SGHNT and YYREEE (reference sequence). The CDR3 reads CASSLGQRADTQYF. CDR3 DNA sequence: TGTGCCAGCAGCTTGGGACAGCGAGCAGATACGCAGTATTTT.

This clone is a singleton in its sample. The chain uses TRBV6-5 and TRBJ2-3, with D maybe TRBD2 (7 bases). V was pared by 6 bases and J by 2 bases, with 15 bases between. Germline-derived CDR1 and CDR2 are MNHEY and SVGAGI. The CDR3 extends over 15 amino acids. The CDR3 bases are TGTGCCAGCAGCCAGACCGGGGGGCACACAGATACGCAGTATTTT. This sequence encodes CASSQTGGHTDTQYF.

CDR3 region: CATSDPRTANQPQHF. CDR3 nucleotide sequence: TGTGCCACCAGTGACCCCCGGACAGCTAATCAGCCCCAGCATTTT. The J gene is TRBJ1-5, the V gene TRBV24-1; tentatively, D is TRBD1 (6 bases). The length of the CDR3 is 15 residues. Germline assignment: CDR1 KGHDR and CDR2 SFDVKD. V lost 4 bases and J 4 bases, leaving 13 bases between the germline ends.

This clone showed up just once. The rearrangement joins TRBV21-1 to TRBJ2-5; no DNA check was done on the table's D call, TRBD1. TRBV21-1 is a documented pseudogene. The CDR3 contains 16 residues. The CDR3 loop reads CASSTKGDLAQETQYF. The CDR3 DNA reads TGTGCCAGCAGCACTAAGGGGGACCTAGCCCAAGAGACCCAGTACTTC.

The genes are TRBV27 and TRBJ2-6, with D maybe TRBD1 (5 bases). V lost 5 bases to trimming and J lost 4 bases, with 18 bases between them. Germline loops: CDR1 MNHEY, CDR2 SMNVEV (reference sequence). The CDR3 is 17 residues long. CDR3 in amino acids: CASSPYKGQGGANVLTF. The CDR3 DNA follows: TGTGCCAGCAGTCCCTACAAGGGGCAAGGAGGGGCCAACGTCCTGACTTTC.

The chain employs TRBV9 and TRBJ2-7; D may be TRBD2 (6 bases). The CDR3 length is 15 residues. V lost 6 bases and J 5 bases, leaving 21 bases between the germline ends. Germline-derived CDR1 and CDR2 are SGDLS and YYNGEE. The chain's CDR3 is CASNARDSQPNEQYF. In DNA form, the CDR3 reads TGTGCCAGCAACGCACGGGACTCCCAACCCAACGAGCAGTACTTC.

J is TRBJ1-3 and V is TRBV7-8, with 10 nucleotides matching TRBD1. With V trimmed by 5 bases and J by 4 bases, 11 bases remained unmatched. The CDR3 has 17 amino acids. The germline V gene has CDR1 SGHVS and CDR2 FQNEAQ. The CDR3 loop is CASSAADRGRGGNTIYF. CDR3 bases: TGTGCCAGCAGCGCTGCCGACAGGGGGCGAGGGGGAAACACCATATATTTT.

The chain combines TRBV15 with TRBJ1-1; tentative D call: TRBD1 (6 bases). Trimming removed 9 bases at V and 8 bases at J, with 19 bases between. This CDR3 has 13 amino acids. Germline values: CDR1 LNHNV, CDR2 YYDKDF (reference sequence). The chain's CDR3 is CATKRRGAGEAFF. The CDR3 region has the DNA TGTGCCACGAAAAGACGGGGGGCAGGAGAAGCTTTCTTT.

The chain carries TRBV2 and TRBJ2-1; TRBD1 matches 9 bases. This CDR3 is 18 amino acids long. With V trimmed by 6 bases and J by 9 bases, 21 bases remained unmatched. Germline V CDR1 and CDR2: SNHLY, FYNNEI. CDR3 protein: CASRSQGAGFFTGSEQFF. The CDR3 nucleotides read TGTGCCAGCAGGTCACAGGGGGCAGGGTTCTTTACAGGGAGTGAGCAGTTCTTC.

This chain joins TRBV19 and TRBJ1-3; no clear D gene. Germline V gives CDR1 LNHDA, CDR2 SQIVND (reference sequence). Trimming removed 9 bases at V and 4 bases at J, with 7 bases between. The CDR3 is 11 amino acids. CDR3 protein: CASGYGNTIYF. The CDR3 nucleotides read TGTGCCAGCGGGTACGGAAACACCATATATTTT.

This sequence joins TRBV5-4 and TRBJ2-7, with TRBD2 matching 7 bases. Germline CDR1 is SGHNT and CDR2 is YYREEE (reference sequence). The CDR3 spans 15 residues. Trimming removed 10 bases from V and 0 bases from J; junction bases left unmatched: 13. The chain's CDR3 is CAYRGTRGSSYEQYF. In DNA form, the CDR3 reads TGTGCCTACCGAGGGACGCGGGGGAGCTCCTACGAGCAGTACTTC.

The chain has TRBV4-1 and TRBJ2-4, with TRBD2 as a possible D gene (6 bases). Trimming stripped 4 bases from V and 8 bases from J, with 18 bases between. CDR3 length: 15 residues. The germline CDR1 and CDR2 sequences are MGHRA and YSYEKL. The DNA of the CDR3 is TGCGCCAGCAGCCCTCAGGAGGGCCCTAGGGACATTCAGTACTTC. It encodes CASSPQEGPRDIQYF.

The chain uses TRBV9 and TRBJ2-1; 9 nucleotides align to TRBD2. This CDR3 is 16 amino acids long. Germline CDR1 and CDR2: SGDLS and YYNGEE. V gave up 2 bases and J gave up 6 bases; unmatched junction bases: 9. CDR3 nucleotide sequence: TGTGCCAGCAGCGTCGCTAGCGGGGTGTCACCCAATGAGCAGTTCTTC. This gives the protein CASSVASGVSPNEQFF. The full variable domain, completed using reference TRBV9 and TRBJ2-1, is DSGVTQTPKHLITATGQRVTLRCSPRSGDLSVYWYQQSLDQGLQFLIQYYNGEERAKGNILERFSAQQFPDLHSELNLSSLELGDSALYFCASSVASGVSPNEQFFGPGTRLTVL.

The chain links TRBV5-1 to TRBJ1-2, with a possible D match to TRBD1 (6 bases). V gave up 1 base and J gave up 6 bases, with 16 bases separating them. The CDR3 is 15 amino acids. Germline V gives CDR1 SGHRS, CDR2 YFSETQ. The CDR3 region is CASSLTFDRPNGYTF. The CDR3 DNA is TGCGCCAGCAGCTTGACCTTCGACAGGCCCAATGGCTACACCTTC.

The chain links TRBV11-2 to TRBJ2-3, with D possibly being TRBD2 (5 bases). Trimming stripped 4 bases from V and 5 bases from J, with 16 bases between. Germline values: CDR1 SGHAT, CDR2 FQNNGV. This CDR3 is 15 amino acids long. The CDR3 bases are TGTGCCAGCAGCTCGGGTCCAGGAGCGGTAGATACGCAGTATTTT. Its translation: CASSSGPGAVDTQYF.

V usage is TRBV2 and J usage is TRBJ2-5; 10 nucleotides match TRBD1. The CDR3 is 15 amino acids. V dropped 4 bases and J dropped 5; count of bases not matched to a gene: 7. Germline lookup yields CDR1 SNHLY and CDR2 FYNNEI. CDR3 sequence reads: CASSGQGAGWETQYF. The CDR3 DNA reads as TGTGCCAGCAGTGGACAGGGGGCGGGTTGGGAGACCCAGTACTTC.

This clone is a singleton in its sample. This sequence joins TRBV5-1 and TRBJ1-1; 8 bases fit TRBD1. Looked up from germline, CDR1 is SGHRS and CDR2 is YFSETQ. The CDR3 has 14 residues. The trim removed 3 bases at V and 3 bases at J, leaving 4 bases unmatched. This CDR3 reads CASSSQGADTEAFF. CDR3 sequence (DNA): TGCGCCAGCAGCTCTCAGGGGGCGGACACTGAAGCTTTCTTT.